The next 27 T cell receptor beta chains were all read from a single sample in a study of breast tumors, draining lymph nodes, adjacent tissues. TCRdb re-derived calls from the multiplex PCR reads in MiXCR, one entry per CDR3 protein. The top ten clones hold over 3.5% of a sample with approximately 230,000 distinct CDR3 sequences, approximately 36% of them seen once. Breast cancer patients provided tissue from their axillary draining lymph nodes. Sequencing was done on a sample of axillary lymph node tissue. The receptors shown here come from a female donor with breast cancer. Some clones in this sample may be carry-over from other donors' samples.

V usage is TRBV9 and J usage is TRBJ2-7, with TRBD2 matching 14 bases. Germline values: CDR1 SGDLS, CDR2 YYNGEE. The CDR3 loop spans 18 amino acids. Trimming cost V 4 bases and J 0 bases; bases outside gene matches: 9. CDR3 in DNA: TGTGCCAGCAGCCTGGGGACTAGCGGGAGAGACCTCTCCTACGAGCAGTACTTC. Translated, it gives CASSLGTSGRDLSYEQYF.

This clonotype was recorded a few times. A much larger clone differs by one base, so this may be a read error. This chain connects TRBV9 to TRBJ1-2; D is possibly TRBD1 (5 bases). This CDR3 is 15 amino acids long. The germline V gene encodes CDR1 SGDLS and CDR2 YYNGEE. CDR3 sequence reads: CASSVEAGWDYGSTF. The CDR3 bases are TGTGCCAGCAGCGTAGAGGCAGGTTGGGACTATGGCTCCACCTTC.

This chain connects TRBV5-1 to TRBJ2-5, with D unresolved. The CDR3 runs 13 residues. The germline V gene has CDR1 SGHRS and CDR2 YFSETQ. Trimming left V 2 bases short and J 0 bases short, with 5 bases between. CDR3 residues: CASSFQDQETQYF. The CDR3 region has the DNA TGCGCCAGCAGCTTTCAGGACCAAGAGACCCAGTACTTC.

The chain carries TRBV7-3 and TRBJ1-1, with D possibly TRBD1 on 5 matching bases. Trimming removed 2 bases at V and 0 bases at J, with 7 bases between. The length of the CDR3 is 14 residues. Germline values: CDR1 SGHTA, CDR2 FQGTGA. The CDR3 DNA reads TGTGCCAGCAGCTTAGGGGGGTTGAACACTGAAGCTTTCTTT. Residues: CASSLGGLNTEAFF.

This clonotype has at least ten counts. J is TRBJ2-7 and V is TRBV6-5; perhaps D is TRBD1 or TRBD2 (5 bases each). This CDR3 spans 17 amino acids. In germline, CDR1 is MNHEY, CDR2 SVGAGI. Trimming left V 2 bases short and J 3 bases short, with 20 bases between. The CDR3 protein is CASSYGTRQNGIYEQYF. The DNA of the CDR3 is TGTGCCAGCAGTTACGGGACGCGTCAGAACGGTATCTACGAGCAGTACTTC.

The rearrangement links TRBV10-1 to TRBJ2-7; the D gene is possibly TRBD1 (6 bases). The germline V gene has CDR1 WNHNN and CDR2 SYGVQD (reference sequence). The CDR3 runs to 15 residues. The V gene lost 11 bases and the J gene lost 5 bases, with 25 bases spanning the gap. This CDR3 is CAGPAPSGRGHEQYF. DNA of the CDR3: TGCGCCGGGCCCGCCCCCAGCGGCAGGGGCCACGAGCAGTACTTC.

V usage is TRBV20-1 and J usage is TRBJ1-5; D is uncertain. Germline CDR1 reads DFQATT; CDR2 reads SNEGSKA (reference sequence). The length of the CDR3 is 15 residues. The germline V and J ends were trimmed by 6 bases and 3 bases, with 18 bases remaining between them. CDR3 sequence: CSATSDPETNQPQHF. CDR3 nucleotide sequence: TGCAGTGCCACCAGTGACCCCGAAACCAATCAGCCCCAGCATTTT.

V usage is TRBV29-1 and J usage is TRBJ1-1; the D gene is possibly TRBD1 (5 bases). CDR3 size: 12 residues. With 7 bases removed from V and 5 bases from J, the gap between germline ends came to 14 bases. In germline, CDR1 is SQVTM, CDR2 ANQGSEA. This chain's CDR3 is CSARGARTEAFF. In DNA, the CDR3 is TGCAGCGCTCGCGGGGCGCGGACTGAAGCTTTCTTT.

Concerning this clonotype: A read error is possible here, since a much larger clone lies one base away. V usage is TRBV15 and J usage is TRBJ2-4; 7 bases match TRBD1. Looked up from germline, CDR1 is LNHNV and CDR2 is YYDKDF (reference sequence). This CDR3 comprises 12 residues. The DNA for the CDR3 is TGTGCCACCAGCGGAGACGGGACAGTTCAGTACTTC. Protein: CATSGDGTVQYF.

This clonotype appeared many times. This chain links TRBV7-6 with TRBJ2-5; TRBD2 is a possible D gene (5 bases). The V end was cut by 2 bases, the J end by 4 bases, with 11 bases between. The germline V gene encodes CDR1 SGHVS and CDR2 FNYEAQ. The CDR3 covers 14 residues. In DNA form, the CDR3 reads TGTGCCAGCAGCTTACAGGTTGGAGGAGAGACCCAGTACTTC. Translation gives CASSLQVGGETQYF.

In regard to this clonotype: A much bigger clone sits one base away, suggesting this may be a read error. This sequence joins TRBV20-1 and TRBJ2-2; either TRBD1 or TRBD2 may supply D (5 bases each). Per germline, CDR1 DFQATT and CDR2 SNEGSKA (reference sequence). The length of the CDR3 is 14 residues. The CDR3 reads CSARAGANTAELFF. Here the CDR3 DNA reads TGCAGTGCTAGGGCCGGGGCGAACACCGCGGAGCTGTTTTTT.

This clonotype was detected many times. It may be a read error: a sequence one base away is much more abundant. The CDR3 DNA reads as TGTGCCAGCAATGAAAGCTACGAGCAGTACTTC. Protein: CASNESYEQYF. This chain links TRBV2 with TRBJ2-7, with D unclear. Germline-derived CDR1 and CDR2 are SNHLY and FYNNEI. This CDR3 comprises 11 residues.

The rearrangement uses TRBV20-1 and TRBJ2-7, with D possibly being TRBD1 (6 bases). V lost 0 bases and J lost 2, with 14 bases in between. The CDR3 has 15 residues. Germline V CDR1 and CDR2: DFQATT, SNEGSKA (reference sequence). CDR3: CSARDYGDNTYEQYF. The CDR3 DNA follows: TGCAGTGCTAGAGATTACGGGGACAACACCTACGAGCAGTACTTC.

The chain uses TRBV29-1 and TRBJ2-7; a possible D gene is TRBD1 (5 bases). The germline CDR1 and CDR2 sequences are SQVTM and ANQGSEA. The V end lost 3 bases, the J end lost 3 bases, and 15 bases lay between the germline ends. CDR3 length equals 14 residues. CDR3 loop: CSVDVTSGYYEQYF. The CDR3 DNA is TGCAGCGTTGATGTCACCTCAGGGTACTACGAGCAGTACTTC.

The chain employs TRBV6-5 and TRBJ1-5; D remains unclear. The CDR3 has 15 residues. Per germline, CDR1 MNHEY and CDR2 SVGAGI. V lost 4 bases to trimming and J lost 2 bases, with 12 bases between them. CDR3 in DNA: TGTGCCAGCAGTTCCTTAAGGTTTCGCAATCAGCCCCAGCATTTT. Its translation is CASSSLRFRNQPQHF.

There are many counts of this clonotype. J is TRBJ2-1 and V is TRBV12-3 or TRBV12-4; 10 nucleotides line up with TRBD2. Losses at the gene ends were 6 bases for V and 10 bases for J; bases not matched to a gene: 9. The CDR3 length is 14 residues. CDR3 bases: TGTGCCAGCAGCCCGGGACTAGCGTTAGGGGAGCAGTTCTTC. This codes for CASSPGLALGEQFF.

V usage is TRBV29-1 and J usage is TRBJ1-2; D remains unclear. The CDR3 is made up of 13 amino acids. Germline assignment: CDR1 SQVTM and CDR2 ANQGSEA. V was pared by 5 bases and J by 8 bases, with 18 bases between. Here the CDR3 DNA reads TGCAGCGTTATGCCGGCCGTGAATGGGGGCTACACCTTC. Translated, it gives CSVMPAVNGGYTF.

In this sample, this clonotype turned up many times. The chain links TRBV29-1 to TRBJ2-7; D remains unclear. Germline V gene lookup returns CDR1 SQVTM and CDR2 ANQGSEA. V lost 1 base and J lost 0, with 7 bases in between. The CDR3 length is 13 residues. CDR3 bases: TGCAGCGTTGAAGCCCCGAGCTCCTACGAGCAGTACTTC. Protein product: CSVEAPSSYEQYF.

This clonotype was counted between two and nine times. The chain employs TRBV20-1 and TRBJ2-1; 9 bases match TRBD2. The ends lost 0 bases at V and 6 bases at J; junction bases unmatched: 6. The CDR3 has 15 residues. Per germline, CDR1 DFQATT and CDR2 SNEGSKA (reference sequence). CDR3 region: CSARDRLAGTNEQFF. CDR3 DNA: TGCAGTGCTAGAGATCGGCTAGCGGGGACCAATGAGCAGTTCTTC.

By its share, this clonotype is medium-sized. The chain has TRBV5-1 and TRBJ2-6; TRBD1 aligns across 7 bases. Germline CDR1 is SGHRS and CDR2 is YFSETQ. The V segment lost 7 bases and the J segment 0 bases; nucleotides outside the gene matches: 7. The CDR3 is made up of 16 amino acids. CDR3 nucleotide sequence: TGCGCCAGCGGGACAGCCCCGCTCTCTGGGGCCAACGTCCTGACTTTC. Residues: CASGTAPLSGANVLTF.

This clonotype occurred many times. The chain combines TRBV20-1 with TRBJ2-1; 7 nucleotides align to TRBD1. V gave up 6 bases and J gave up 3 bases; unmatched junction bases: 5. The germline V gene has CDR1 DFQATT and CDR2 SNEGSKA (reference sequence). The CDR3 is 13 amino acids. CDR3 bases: TGCAGTGCCCCGGGACAGAACTACAATGAGCAGTTCTTC. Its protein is CSAPGQNYNEQFF.

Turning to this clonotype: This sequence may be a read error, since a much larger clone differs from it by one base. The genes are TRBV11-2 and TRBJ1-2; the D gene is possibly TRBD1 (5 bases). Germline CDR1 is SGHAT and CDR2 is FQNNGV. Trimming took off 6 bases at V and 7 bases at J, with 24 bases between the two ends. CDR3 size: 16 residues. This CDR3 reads CASSLTLLAGGSGYTF. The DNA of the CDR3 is TGTGCCAGCAGTCTTACCCTTCTTGCGGGGGGTAGTGGCTACACCTTC.

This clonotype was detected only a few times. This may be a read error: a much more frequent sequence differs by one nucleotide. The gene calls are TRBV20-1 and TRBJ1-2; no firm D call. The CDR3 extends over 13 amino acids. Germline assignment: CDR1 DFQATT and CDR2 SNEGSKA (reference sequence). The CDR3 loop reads CSARDLVTYAYTF. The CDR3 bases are TGCAGTGCTAGAGATCTGGTTACCTATGCCTACACCTTC.

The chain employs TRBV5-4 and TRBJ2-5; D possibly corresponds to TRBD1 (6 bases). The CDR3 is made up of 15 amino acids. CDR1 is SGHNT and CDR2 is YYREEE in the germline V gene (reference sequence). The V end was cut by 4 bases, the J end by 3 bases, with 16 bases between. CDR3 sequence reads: CASSLIGQIKETQYF. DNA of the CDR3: TGTGCCAGCAGCCTTATAGGACAGATTAAAGAGACCCAGTACTTC. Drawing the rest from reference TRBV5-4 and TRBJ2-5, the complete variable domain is ETGVTQSPTHLIKTRGQQVTLRCSSQSGHNTVSWYQQALGQGPQFIFQYYREEENGRGNFPPRFSGLQFPNYSSELNVNALELDDSALYLCASSLIGQIKETQYFGPGTRLLVL.

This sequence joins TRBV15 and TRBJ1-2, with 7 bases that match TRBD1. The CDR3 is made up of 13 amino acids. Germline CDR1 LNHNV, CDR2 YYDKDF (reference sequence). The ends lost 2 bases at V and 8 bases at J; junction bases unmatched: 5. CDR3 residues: CATSRIQGLGYTF. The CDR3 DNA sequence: TGTGCCACCAGCAGAATACAGGGGTTGGGCTACACCTTC.

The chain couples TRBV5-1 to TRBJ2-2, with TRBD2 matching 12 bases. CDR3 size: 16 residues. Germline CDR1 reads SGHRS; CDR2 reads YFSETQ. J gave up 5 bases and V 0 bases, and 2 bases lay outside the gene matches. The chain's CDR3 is CASSLEGLAGTGELFF. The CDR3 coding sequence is TGCGCCAGCAGCTTGGAAGGACTAGCGGGAACCGGGGAGCTGTTTTTT.

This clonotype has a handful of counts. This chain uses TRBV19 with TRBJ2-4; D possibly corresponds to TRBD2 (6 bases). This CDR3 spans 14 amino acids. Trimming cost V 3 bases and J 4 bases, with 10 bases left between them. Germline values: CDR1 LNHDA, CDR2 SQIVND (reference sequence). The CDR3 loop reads CASSMDYYKNIQYF. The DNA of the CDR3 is TGTGCCAGTAGTATGGACTACTATAAAAACATTCAGTACTTC.